These T cell receptor beta chains were read from a single sample in a study of cytomegalovirus exposure and HLA in healthy donors. Method: immunoSEQ multiplex PCR; TCRdb's copy keeps in-frame clones and lacks some. The data contain roughly 110,000 clones, around two thirds of them seen just once; the ten biggest clones take up 14%. The source material was PBMCs. The receptors here all came from a woman between 40 and 50 years old in good health and CMV-seropositive. The CDR3 runs from the conserved cysteine through the conserved F or W. Fields, in order: V gene, J gene, clone size, D gene, CDR3 DNA, CDR3 protein. D genes are given only for firm matches. Not every row has a clone size; where given, it reads once, few, many or a size class.

V gene: TRBV6-5; J gene: TRBJ1-4; clone size: NA; D gene: TRBD1; CDR3 DNA: TGTGCCAGCAGTTACCAAGACAGGGGGCGTGAAAAACTGTTTTTT; CDR3 protein: CASSYQDRGREKLFF
V gene: TRBV7-9; J gene: TRBJ1-2; clone size: NA; D gene: NA; CDR3 DNA: TGTGCCAGCAGCTTAGGTCACAGGGTAAAAGGCTACACCTTC; CDR3 protein: CASSLGHRVKGYTF
V gene: TRBV7-3; J gene: TRBJ2-7; clone size: NA; D gene: TRBD1; CDR3 DNA: TGTGCCAGCAGCCTGGCGGAGACAGGGGCCACCGAGCAGTACTTC; CDR3 protein: CASSLAETGATEQYF
V gene: TRBV6-1; J gene: TRBJ1-2; clone size: NA; D gene: TRBD1; CDR3 DNA: TGTGCCAGCAGTGTGGACAGGGGCCAATACTATGGCTACACCTTC; CDR3 protein: CASSVDRGQYYGYTF
V gene: TRBV5-4; J gene: TRBJ1-2; clone size: NA; D gene: NA; CDR3 DNA: TGTGCCAGCAGCTTGGCTGGGGGCTCACATGGCTACACCTTC; CDR3 protein: CASSLAGGSHGYTF
V gene: TRBV5-1; J gene: TRBJ2-1; clone size: NA; D gene: NA; CDR3 DNA: TGCGCCAGCTCACTGGTGATGCGGGGACCCTACAATGAGCAGTTCTTC; CDR3 protein: CASSLVMRGPYNEQFF
V gene: TRBV4-3; J gene: TRBJ2-7; clone size: NA; D gene: NA; CDR3 DNA: TGCGCCAGCAGCCAAGAACCCAGAGGGTCCGGAGGCTCCTACGAGCAGTACTTC; CDR3 protein: CASSQEPRGSGGSYEQYF
V gene: TRBV4-1; J gene: TRBJ2-3; clone size: once; D gene: TRBD2; CDR3 DNA: TGCGCCAGCAGCCAAAACCTAGCGGGGGCCGGGAGTACGCAGTATTTT; CDR3 protein: CASSQNLAGAGSTQYF
V gene: TRBV2; J gene: TRBJ2-2; clone size: NA; D gene: NA; CDR3 DNA: TGTGCCAGCAGTGACAGGCCGTCGAACACCGGGGAGCTGTTTTTT; CDR3 protein: CASSDRPSNTGELFF
V gene: TRBV6-6; J gene: TRBJ2-7; clone size: NA; D gene: NA; CDR3 DNA: TGTGCCAGCAGCAGTCTGAGGGCCGAGGTTGGGGAGCAGTACTTC; CDR3 protein: CASSSLRAEVGEQYF
V gene: TRBV2; J gene: TRBJ1-1; clone size: NA; D gene: NA; CDR3 DNA: TGTGCCAGCAGTGGGTCAGGGAACACTGAAGCTTTCTTT; CDR3 protein: CASSGSGNTEAFF
V gene: TRBV11-2; J gene: TRBJ1-1; clone size: once; D gene: TRBD1; CDR3 DNA: TGTGCCAGCAGCTTCGACAGGGCTATGAACACTGAAGCTTTCTTT; CDR3 protein: CASSFDRAMNTEAFF
V gene: TRBV4-2; J gene: TRBJ2-5; clone size: NA; D gene: NA; CDR3 DNA: TGTGCCAGCAGCCAAGATCCCCCCGGACAGCAAGAGACCCAGTACTTC; CDR3 protein: CASSQDPPGQQETQYF
V gene: TRBV5-1; J gene: TRBJ2-1; clone size: NA; D gene: TRBD2; CDR3 DNA: TGCGCCAGCAGCTTGGCACTAGCGGGGTACAATGAGCAGTTCTTC; CDR3 protein: CASSLALAGYNEQFF
V gene: TRBV5-1; J gene: TRBJ2-5; clone size: NA; D gene: NA; CDR3 DNA: TGCGCCAGCAGCCTCGGACAGCCCCGGGAGACCCAGTACTTC; CDR3 protein: CASSLGQPRETQYF
V gene: TRBV18; J gene: TRBJ2-3; clone size: NA; D gene: TRBD2; CDR3 DNA: TGTGCCAGCTCACCCACTAGCGGGGAAACAGATACGCAGTATTTT; CDR3 protein: CASSPTSGETDTQYF
V gene: TRBV19; J gene: TRBJ2-5; clone size: NA; D gene: TRBD1; CDR3 DNA: TGTGCCAGTAGTGGACTGACAGGGTCCCAAGAGACCCAGTACTTC; CDR3 protein: CASSGLTGSQETQYF
V gene: TRBV21-1; J gene: TRBJ1-6; clone size: NA; D gene: NA; CDR3 DNA: TGTGCCAGCAGCTACCCCCCGTACAGAACCAATTCACCCCTCCACTTT; CDR3 protein: CASSYPPYRTNSPLHF
V gene: TRBV29-1; J gene: TRBJ1-1; clone size: NA; D gene: NA; CDR3 DNA: TGCAGCGTCTCGGTAGAGGGCACTGAAGCTTTCTTT; CDR3 protein: CSVSVEGTEAFF
V gene: TRBV7-8; J gene: TRBJ2-5; clone size: NA; D gene: NA; CDR3 DNA: TGTGCCAGCAGCTTAGCGTGGCAGCAAGAGACCCAGTACTTC; CDR3 protein: CASSLAWQQETQYF
V gene: TRBV7-2; J gene: TRBJ1-2; clone size: NA; D gene: NA; CDR3 DNA: TGTGCCAGCAGCTATTATGAGGGTGAGGGCTACACCTTC; CDR3 protein: CASSYYEGEGYTF
V gene: TRBV19; J gene: TRBJ1-4; clone size: NA; D gene: NA; CDR3 DNA: TGTGCCAGTAGTGAACAAATGACGGAGAAACTGTTTTTT; CDR3 protein: CASSEQMTEKLFF
V gene: TRBV6-1; J gene: TRBJ1-6; clone size: once; D gene: NA; CDR3 DNA: TGTGCCAGCAGTGAATTAAATTCACCCCTCCACTTT; CDR3 protein: CASSELNSPLHF
V gene: TRBV30; J gene: TRBJ1-5; clone size: NA; D gene: NA; CDR3 DNA: TGTGCCTGGAGGGGAGGCGATCAGCCCCAGCATTTT; CDR3 protein: CAWRGGDQPQHF
V gene: TRBV5-1; J gene: TRBJ2-2; clone size: NA; D gene: NA; CDR3 DNA: TGCGCCAGCAGTGTGACACAGAACACCGGGGAGCTGTTTTTT; CDR3 protein: CASSVTQNTGELFF
V gene: TRBV5-1; J gene: TRBJ1-1; clone size: few; D gene: TRBD1; CDR3 DNA: TGCGCCAGCAGTCTTGACAGGGTTGACACTGAAGCTTTCTTT; CDR3 protein: CASSLDRVDTEAFF
V gene: TRBV6-6; J gene: TRBJ1-1; clone size: NA; D gene: NA; CDR3 DNA: TGTGCCAGCATCCTCACGGGTAACACTGAAGCTTTCTTT; CDR3 protein: CASILTGNTEAFF